The entry below describes one TCR beta chain. Antigen: not known. Germline CDR1 KGHSH, CDR2 LQKENI. The V and J ends lost 3 bases and 13 bases, in that order; junction bases with no gene match: 7. The CDR3 is 13 residues long. The study reverse transcribed the entire isolated RNA, so it sequenced expressed TCRB transcripts. TCRdb's copy holds only in-frame clones and misses some; the assay was immunoSEQ multiplex PCR. The data contain fewer than 450,000 clones, roughly 14% of them singletons. This record belongs to a study of beta chain features in type 1 diabetes. Whole-study results and caveats: Moderate but significant shortening of TCRB CDR3s was recorded in all four CD4+ subsets from Type 1 diabetes patients. A pattern of fewer insertions and more deletions at VDJ junctions was seen in type 1 diabetes patients. Comparison showed that naive, central memory and Treg TCRB repertoires appeared more similar among patients than among healthy donors.

The J gene is TRBJ2-1, the V gene TRBV18, with TRBD1 matching over 9 bases. This TCR derives from a woman under 30 with type 1 diabetes. Input material: naive CD4+ T cells from blood. This CDR3 reads CASSPPGQGDQFF. DNA for the CDR3: TGTGCCAGCTCACCGCCGGGACAGGGAGACCAGTTCTTC.